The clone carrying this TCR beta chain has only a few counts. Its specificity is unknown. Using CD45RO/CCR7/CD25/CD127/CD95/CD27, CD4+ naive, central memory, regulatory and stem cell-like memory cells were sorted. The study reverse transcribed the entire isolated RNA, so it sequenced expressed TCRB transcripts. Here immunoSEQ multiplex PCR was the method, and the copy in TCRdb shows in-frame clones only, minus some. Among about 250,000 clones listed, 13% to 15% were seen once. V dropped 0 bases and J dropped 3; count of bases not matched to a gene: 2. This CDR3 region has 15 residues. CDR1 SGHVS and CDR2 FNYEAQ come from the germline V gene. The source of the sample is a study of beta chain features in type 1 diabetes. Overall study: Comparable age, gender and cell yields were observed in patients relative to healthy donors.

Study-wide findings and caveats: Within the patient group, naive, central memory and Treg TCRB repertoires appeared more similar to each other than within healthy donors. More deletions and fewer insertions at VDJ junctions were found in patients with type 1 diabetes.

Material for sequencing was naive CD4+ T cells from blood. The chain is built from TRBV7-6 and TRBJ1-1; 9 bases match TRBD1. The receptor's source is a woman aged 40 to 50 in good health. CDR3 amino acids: CASSLAGTGYTEAFF. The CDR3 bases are TGTGCCAGCAGCTTAGCGGGGACAGGGTACACTGAAGCTTTCTTT.